A selection of T cell receptor beta chains follows, all from one sample in a study of T cell responses to AZD1222 COVID-19 vaccine. The protocol was immunoSEQ multiplex PCR, while the TCRdb copy is restricted to in-frame clones and leaves out a portion. The sample has around 140,000 clones, about 92% seen once. The sequencing used peripheral blood, collected on day 0 of MenACWY control vaccination. The receptors shown here come from an adult in good health. Both conserved end residues are part of each CDR3. Fields, in order: D gene, V gene, clone size, J gene, CDR3 protein, CDR3 DNA. D genes are given only for firm matches. For some rows the clone size is stated as once, few or many, or as a class when expanded; others skip it.

>TRBD1|TRBV28|NA|TRBJ1-6
CASSLTAGQGFSPLHF
TGTGCCAGCAGTTTAACCGCGGGACAGGGTTTTTCACCCCTCCACTTT
>NA|TRBV3-1/TRBV3-2|medium-sized|TRBJ1-3
CASSRNPGNTIYF
TGTGCCAGCAGCCGAAACCCTGGAAACACCATATATTTT
>TRBD2|TRBV28|once|TRBJ2-7
CASSLTLRGYEQYF
TGTGCCAGCAGTTTAACACTGCGGGGGTACGAGCAGTACTTC
>NA|TRBV6-6|NA|TRBJ1-5
CASSRGSSNQPQHF
TGTGCCAGCAGCCGGGGGTCGAGCAATCAGCCCCAGCATTTT
>NA|TRBV28|NA|TRBJ1-1
CASTEGPTDLNTEAFF
TGTGCCAGCACCGAAGGCCCCACGGATCTTAACACTGAAGCTTTCTTT
>NA|TRBV24-1|NA|TRBJ1-5
CATSDPTVDVNQPQHF
TGTGCCACCAGTGATCCTACGGTGGACGTCAATCAGCCCCAGCATTTT
>NA|TRBV28|NA|TRBJ1-2
CASTYDGSSGSGGYTF
TGTGCCAGCACCTACGACGGGAGTTCAGGTTCGGGAGGCTACACCTTC
>NA|TRBV5-1|NA|TRBJ1-1
CASSFTGGPEAFF
TGCGCCAGCAGCTTTACGGGAGGTCCTGAAGCTTTCTTT
>NA|TRBV4-2|NA|TRBJ2-3
CASSQDLDTQYF
TGTGCCAGCAGCCAAGATCTGGATACGCAGTATTTT
>NA|TRBV6-4|NA|TRBJ2-5
CASRPRGETQYF
TGTGCCAGCAGACCTAGGGGAGAGACCCAGTACTTC
>TRBD1|TRBV20-1|NA|TRBJ1-2
CSASGRDRRGKSGYTF
TGCAGTGCTAGTGGCCGGGACAGGAGGGGGAAGAGTGGCTACACCTTC
>NA|TRBV15|NA|TRBJ1-1
CATSRERGLAGTEAFF
TGTGCCACCAGCAGAGAACGAGGGTTGGCAGGCACTGAAGCTTTCTTT
>TRBD1|TRBV6-5|NA|TRBJ2-1
CASSPSGQGINEQFF
TGTGCCAGCAGTCCCTCGGGACAGGGTATCAATGAGCAGTTCTTC
>NA|TRBV4-1|NA|TRBJ1-3
CASSHAGLRGLRGNTIYF
TGCGCCAGCAGCCACGCTGGACTCCGAGGCCTGCGAGGAAACACCATATATTTT
>TRBD1|TRBV7-2|once|TRBJ1-2
CASSSDRVESQGYTF
TGTGCCAGCAGCTCGGACAGGGTTGAATCACAGGGCTACACCTTC
>NA|TRBV4-3|NA|TRBJ2-5
CASSQDRRSGSYQETQYF
TGCGCCAGCAGCCAAGATCGGAGGAGCGGTTCGTACCAAGAGACCCAGTACTTC
>TRBD1|TRBV2|NA|TRBJ1-1
CASSAQGGMNTEAFF
TGTGCCAGCAGTGCACAGGGGGGGATGAACACTGAAGCTTTCTTT
>TRBD2|TRBV14|NA|TRBJ2-1
CASSKILAGVPEFF
TGTGCCAGCAGCAAAATACTAGCGGGAGTCCCTGAGTTCTTC
>NA|TRBV9|NA|TRBJ1-2
CASSDGNYGYTF
TGTGCCAGCAGCGACGGTAACTATGGCTACACCTTC
>NA|TRBV4-3|NA|TRBJ2-7
CASSQDRGRHEQYF
TGCGCCAGCAGCCAAGACAGGGGAAGACACGAGCAGTACTTC
>NA|TRBV2|NA|TRBJ1-1
CASSDFPMNTEAFF
TGTGCCAGCAGTGACTTCCCTATGAACACTGAAGCTTTCTTT
>NA|TRBV7-8|NA|TRBJ1-2
CASSPVSAYGYTF
TGTGCCAGCAGCCCCGTGTCAGCCTATGGCTACACCTTC
>TRBD1|TRBV5-6|once|TRBJ1-2
CASSLDRRTGGDYGYTF
TGTGCCAGCAGCTTGGACCGGAGGACAGGGGGGGACTATGGCTACACCTTC
>NA|TRBV7-8|once|TRBJ2-6
CASSLGDSGANVLTF
TGTGCCAGCAGCTTAGGAGACTCTGGGGCCAACGTCCTGACTTTC
>TRBD1|TRBV7-3|once|TRBJ1-1
CASSTTGTVNTEAFF
TGTGCCAGCAGCACAACCGGGACAGTGAACACTGAAGCTTTCTTT
>NA|TRBV12-5|NA|TRBJ1-1
CASALFVKNTEAFF
TGTGCTAGTGCCCTCTTCGTCAAGAACACTGAAGCTTTCTTT
>NA|TRBV28|NA|TRBJ1-1
CASSLFRGNTEAFF
TGTGCCAGCAGTTTATTTCGGGGGAACACTGAAGCTTTCTTT
>NA|TRBV7-9|few|TRBJ2-1
CASSFGGPRNEQFF
TGTGCCAGCAGCTTCGGGGGCCCTCGGAATGAGCAGTTCTTC
>NA|TRBV2|few|TRBJ1-1
CASNPGPEAFF
TGTGCCAGCAATCCGGGACCCGAAGCTTTCTTT
>TRBD2|TRBV10-3|NA|TRBJ2-1
CATAGGTNYNEQFF
TGTGCCACCGCCGGAGGGACTAACTACAATGAGCAGTTCTTC
>TRBD1|TRBV18|NA|TRBJ1-5
CASSRTGTGGNQPQHF
TGTGCCAGCTCACGAACCGGGACAGGGGGCAATCAGCCCCAGCATTTT
>TRBD1|TRBV10-3|NA|TRBJ1-4
CATNRGSNEKLFF
TGTGCCACTAACAGGGGATCTAATGAAAAACTGTTTTTT
>NA|TRBV20-1|NA|TRBJ2-2
CSVQNTGELFF
TGCAGTGTCCAGAACACCGGGGAGCTGTTTTTT
>NA|TRBV6-5|NA|TRBJ2-1
CASRSSGLGNEQFF
TGTGCCAGCAGAAGCAGCGGGTTAGGAAATGAGCAGTTCTTC
>NA|TRBV9|NA|TRBJ1-2
CASSEGGGFYGYTF
TGTGCCAGCAGCGAGGGGGGCGGGTTCTATGGCTACACCTTC
>NA|TRBV14|NA|TRBJ1-2
CASSQRVGVLGGYTF
TGTGCCAGCAGCCAGAGGGTAGGGGTTCTCGGTGGCTACACCTTC
>NA|TRBV7-3|NA|TRBJ1-1
CASSLYNLQTDTEAFF
TGTGCCAGCAGCTTATATAATCTGCAAACTGACACTGAAGCTTTCTTT
>TRBD1|TRBV10-3|NA|TRBJ2-7
CAISEGTGTVEQYF
TGTGCCATCAGTGAGGGGACAGGGACGGTCGAGCAGTACTTC
>NA|TRBV2|NA|TRBJ2-2
CASRSGNTGELFF
TGTGCCAGCAGGAGCGGGAACACCGGGGAGCTGTTTTTT
>NA|TRBV6-4|NA|TRBJ1-2
CASSEYGTVNYGYTF
TGTGCCAGCAGTGAGTACGGGACGGTTAACTATGGCTACACCTTC
>NA|TRBV29-1|NA|TRBJ2-4
CSVEEFGGIGNIQYF
TGCAGCGTTGAAGAGTTTGGGGGAATCGGAAACATTCAGTACTTC
>NA|TRBV11-2|NA|TRBJ2-7
CASSLDQIGRAYEQYF
TGTGCCAGCAGCTTAGATCAGATTGGCAGGGCCTACGAGCAGTACTTC